Below, one T cell receptor beta chain is given with its context. Its cognate antigen is unknown. The time point was: persistent/refractory GD, antithyroid drugs over 5 years with positive TRAb. Extracted RNA from PBMCs served as the source of the TCR library. This sample stems from a study of regulatory T cells in long-lasting Graves disease. Findings and limits, study-wide: Samples came from peripheral blood alone, without thyroid tissue. Small numbers of samples may have cut accuracy. Preferential use of TRBV28, TRBJ1-2 and TRBJ2-5 was seen in persistent disease.

CDR3 length equals 15 residues. Germline V gene sequence: CDR1 SEHNR, CDR2 FQNEAQ (reference sequence). V was clipped by 2 bases and J by 3 bases, with 14 bases between them. According to the study, TCR beta libraries were built with iRepertoire HTBI primers and CDR3-region Arm-PCR. Per the study methods: Samples collectively showed 60 to 75 TRBV and roughly 15 TRBJ segments. TCRdb itself ran the multiplex PCR reads through MiXCR, one entry per CDR3 protein. TCRdb's processing, not the study's, gives the V and J calls here. The sample lists 430,000 or so distinct CDR3 sequences, around 23% seen once, with 13% to 15% in the top ten.

The origin of this receptor is a female donor with Graves disease. The specimen comprised peripheral blood mononuclear cells (PBMCs), sampled when the disease was refractory, from a patient treated with antithyroid drugs. The chain has TRBV7-9 and TRBJ2-7, with no clear D. The CDR3 DNA is TGTGCCAGCAGCTTAACGTACGGACGCCTCTACGAGCAGTACTTC. Translating it yields CASSLTYGRLYEQYF.